The 30 T cell receptor beta chains given below trace back to one sample, sequenced in a study of OX40 agonist ivuxolimab in advanced cancers. Clones were read by immunoSEQ multiplex PCR, and TCRdb kept only the in-frame ones, dropping some. The data contain some 100,000 clones, over 75% of them singletons. The sequenced sample was CD4+ or CD8+ T cells sorted from blood, obtained in a trial of the OX40 agonist ivuxolimab. Source of these receptors: an adult with an advanced solid tumor such as melanoma, head and neck, liver or kidney cancer.

The rearrangement joins TRBV18 to TRBJ2-3, with TRBD1 matching 11 bases. CDR3 size: 15 residues. V dropped 3 bases and J dropped 4; count of bases not matched to a gene: 3. CDR1 is KGHSH, CDR2 LQKENI, per germline. DNA for the CDR3: TGTGCCAGCTCACCCTGGGGACAGGGGGCAGATACGCAGTATTTT. It encodes CASSPWGQGADTQYF.

This clone showed up just once. At the DNA level, this CDR3 is encoded by other sequences in the same sample as well. This chain uses TRBV5-6 with TRBJ1-5; the D is unclear. In germline, CDR1 is SGHDT, CDR2 YYEEEE. The CDR3 consists of 15 residues. V was shortened by 0 bases and J by 2 bases, with 9 bases between the two germline ends. The CDR3 coding sequence is TGTGCCAGCAGCTTGGGAGGTTATGGCAATCAGCCCCAGCATTTT. It translates to CASSLGGYGNQPQHF.

The chain has TRBV5-8 and TRBJ2-2; the D is unclear. This CDR3 spans 11 amino acids. Germline CDR1 SGHTS, CDR2 YDEGEE. The V end lost 7 bases, the J end lost 7 bases, and 8 bases lay between the germline ends. For the CDR3, the DNA is TGTGCCAGCGGGGTTGTCGGGGAGCTGTTTTTT. Translated: CASGVVGELFF.

This chain connects TRBV7-2 to TRBJ2-2, with no clear D. The CDR3 has 12 amino acids. V lost 3 bases to trimming and J lost 3 bases, with 2 bases between them. Germline CDR1 is SGHTA and CDR2 is FQGNSA. The CDR3 bases are TGTGCCAGCAGCTTGTACACCGGGGAGCTGTTTTTT. Amino acid sequence: CASSLYTGELFF.

This clone has a single count. This chain uses TRBV4-2 with TRBJ2-3; 7 nucleotides line up with TRBD2. With 0 bases clipped from V and 2 bases from J, the junction kept 5 bases outside the gene matches. Per germline, CDR1 LGHNA and CDR2 YNFKEQ. This CDR3 spans 16 amino acids. CDR3 residues: CASSQEAGPFTDTQYF. The DNA of the CDR3 is TGTGCCAGCAGCCAAGAAGCGGGGCCCTTCACAGATACGCAGTATTTT.

V is TRBV7-3 and J is TRBJ2-7; TRBD2 might be the D (6 bases). V shed 3 bases and J shed 2 bases, with 14 bases lying between them. The CDR3 consists of 15 residues. CDR1 is SGHTA and CDR2 is FQGTGA in the germline V gene. The DNA of the CDR3 is TGTGCCAGCAGCTTGGGGGGAGGCGATACCTACGAGCAGTACTTC. Translating gives CASSLGGGDTYEQYF.

With respect to this clone: This sequence may be a read error, since a much larger clone differs from it by one base. The V gene is TRBV7-2, the J gene TRBJ2-7; 10 positions match TRBD2. V lost 0 bases, J lost 2 bases, and 1 base stayed unmatched. The germline V gene encodes CDR1 SGHTA and CDR2 FQGNSA. The CDR3 is 15 residues long. CDR3 residues: CASSLAAGGPYEQYF. The DNA for the CDR3 is TGTGCCAGCAGCTTAGCAGCGGGAGGGCCCTACGAGCAGTACTTC.

The V call is TRBV5-1, the J call TRBJ2-7, with 8 bases identical to TRBD1. The CDR3 totals 14 residues. From germline, CDR1 is SGHRS and CDR2 YFSETQ. With 4 bases clipped from V and 6 bases from J, the junction kept 9 bases outside the gene matches. CDR3 amino acids: CASSRETGVGEQYF. The DNA for the CDR3 is TGCGCCAGCAGCCGAGAGACAGGGGTGGGCGAGCAGTACTTC.

The chain joins TRBV19 to TRBJ1-5, with 7 positions matching TRBD1. Germline lookup yields CDR1 LNHDA and CDR2 SQIVND (reference sequence). Germline trimming cut 2 bases from V and 4 bases from J; bases unmatched to any gene: 5. CDR3 length: 15 residues. The CDR3 DNA sequence: TGTGCCAGTAGTATACAGGGGGGGGGAAATCAGCCCCAGCATTTT. Translation: CASSIQGGGNQPQHF.

This clone was seen once. The chain is built from TRBV10-3 and TRBJ1-5, with D maybe TRBD1 (5 bases). Germline loops: CDR1 ENHRY, CDR2 SYGVKD. Between the trimmed V and J ends, which lost 2 bases and 0 bases, there was a span of 14 bases. This CDR3 is 17 amino acids long. CDR3 DNA sequence: TGTGCCATCAGTGAGGTTGGCAGGGCCTATAGCAATCAGCCCCAGCATTTT. Translation: CAISEVGRAYSNQPQHF.

The chain employs TRBV20-1 and TRBJ2-7; D remains unclear. The CDR3 covers 10 residues. Per the germline V gene, CDR1 is DFQATT and CDR2 is SNEGSKA (reference sequence). The CDR3 loop is CSAKHHEQYF. DNA for the CDR3: TGCAGCGCGAAGCACCACGAGCAGTACTTC.

The V and J genes are TRBV10-3 and TRBJ2-7; tentatively, D is TRBD1 (6 bases). Trimming removed 3 bases at V and 5 bases at J, with 11 bases between. This CDR3 is built from 13 residues. Per the germline V gene, CDR1 is ENHRY and CDR2 is SYGVKD. For the CDR3, the DNA is TGTGCCATCAGTGACTACAGGGCACACGAGCAGTACTTC. It yields the protein CAISDYRAHEQYF.

This chain links TRBV6-1 with TRBJ2-2; the match to TRBD2 covers 13 bases. The length of the CDR3 is 15 residues. CDR1 is MNHNS, CDR2 SASEGT, per germline. V gave up 7 bases and J gave up 7 bases; unmatched junction bases: 6. The CDR3 region is CASKGLAGAHGELFF. The CDR3 DNA follows: TGTGCCAGCAAAGGACTAGCGGGAGCACACGGGGAGCTGTTTTTT.

The table lists this clone with a count of one. The chain recombines TRBV7-3 with TRBJ2-3; 7 bases map to TRBD2. J lost 5 bases, V lost 8 bases, and 7 bases had no gene match. The CDR3 extends over 13 amino acids. Germline CDR1 and CDR2: SGHTA and FQGTGA. The CDR3 DNA reads TGTGCCAGCGGGACTAATGTTGGAGATACGCAGTATTTT. Its protein is CASGTNVGDTQYF.

V gene TRBV7-2 combines with J gene TRBJ2-1, with 16 positions matching TRBD2. Per germline, CDR1 SGHTA and CDR2 FQGNSA. Germline trimming cut 4 bases from V and 8 bases from J; bases unmatched to any gene: 5. The CDR3 consists of 16 residues. The CDR3 here is CASSSGLAGGMDEQFF. CDR3 nucleotide sequence: TGTGCCAGCAGCTCGGGACTAGCGGGAGGGATGGATGAGCAGTTCTTC.

The rearrangement links TRBV11-3 to TRBJ2-5; the D gene is possibly TRBD2 (6 bases). The CDR3 spans 14 residues. Trimming pared 5 bases from V and 0 bases from J, leaving 10 bases between. Germline V gene lookup returns CDR1 SGHNT and CDR2 YENEEA. The CDR3 here is CASSPRGHQETQYF. The CDR3 coding sequence is TGTGCCAGCAGCCCGCGGGGTCACCAAGAGACCCAGTACTTC.

This chain links TRBV11-3 with TRBJ2-3; 15 bases map to TRBD2. Unmatched junction bases numbered 6, after V lost 5 bases and J lost 0 bases. This CDR3 has 18 amino acids. CDR1 and CDR2 from the germline V gene are SGHNT and YENEEA. CDR3 sequence reads: CASSTGLAGGTSTDTQYF. The CDR3 nucleotides are TGTGCCAGCAGCACAGGACTAGCGGGAGGGACAAGCACAGATACGCAGTATTTT.

The chain has TRBV7-8 and TRBJ2-1, with D maybe TRBD2 (5 bases). The germline CDR1 and CDR2 sequences are SGHVS and FQNEAQ. CDR3 length: 15 residues. Trimming cost V 5 bases and J 8 bases, with 19 bases left between them. The CDR3 loop is CASSTSGFSSDEQFF. The DNA for the CDR3 is TGTGCCAGCAGCACATCGGGGTTTAGTAGCGATGAGCAGTTCTTC.

J is TRBJ2-5 and V is TRBV5-4; 12 bases align to TRBD1. The J segment lost 5 bases and the V segment lost 4 bases, leaving 9 bases of the junction unmatched. Germline lookup yields CDR1 SGHNT and CDR2 YYREEE (reference sequence). The CDR3 covers 16 residues. The chain's CDR3 is CASSPGQGASWETQYF. CDR3 coding DNA: TGTGCCAGCAGCCCGGGACAGGGGGCTAGCTGGGAGACCCAGTACTTC. The complete variable domain, with remaining parts taken from reference TRBV5-4 and TRBJ2-5, reads ETGVTQSPTHLIKTRGQQVTLRCSSQSGHNTVSWYQQALGQGPQFIFQYYREEENGRGNFPPRFSGLQFPNYSSELNVNALELDDSALYLCASSPGQGASWETQYFGPGTRLLVL.

The V call is TRBV11-2, the J call TRBJ2-3, with 7 bases aligning to TRBD1. V was clipped by 3 bases and J by 8 bases; unmatched bases: 8. Germline-derived CDR1 and CDR2 are SGHAT and FQNNGV. The CDR3 runs to 14 residues. The CDR3 spells CASSLTGPSGTQYF. CDR3 nucleotide sequence: TGTGCCAGCAGCTTGACAGGGCCCTCCGGTACGCAGTATTTT.

This clone appeared a few times. Here the CDR3 DNA reads TGTGCCAGCAGTGAATACAGGGAGAGAGGATACGAGCAGTACTTC. Translated: CASSEYRERGYEQYF. The genes are TRBV2 and TRBJ2-7, with D possibly being TRBD1 (6 bases). The CDR3 runs 15 residues. The germline V gene encodes CDR1 SNHLY and CDR2 FYNNEI. The V and J ends lost 2 bases and 4 bases respectively, with 15 bases between them.

This chain's CDR3 is CASSFLGSGSTDTQYF. CDR3 in DNA: TGTGCCAGCAGCTTTCTGGGTAGCGGTAGCACAGATACGCAGTATTTT. The chain recombines TRBV5-6 with TRBJ2-3; possibly TRBD2 for D (6 bases). Germline CDR1 reads SGHDT; CDR2 reads YYEEEE. Trimming stripped 2 bases from V and 0 bases from J, with 13 bases between. CDR3 size: 16 residues.

The V gene is TRBV7-2, the J gene TRBJ2-7; 7 nucleotides line up with TRBD2. V was pared by 0 bases and J by 5 bases, with 13 bases of the junction left unmatched. CDR3 length: 17 residues. Germline assignment: CDR1 SGHTA and CDR2 FQGNSA. Here the CDR3 DNA reads TGTGCCAGCAGCTTAGCGAGGAGGACTAGTCGGATCCACGAGCAGTACTTC. It specifies CASSLARRTSRIHEQYF.

The chain has TRBV11-2 and TRBJ2-7; D is perhaps TRBD1 (5 bases). Trimming left V 5 bases short and J 2 bases short, with 13 bases between. Germline V gene data show CDR1 as SGHAT and CDR2 as FQNNGV. This CDR3 has 14 residues. CDR3 sequence: CASSLIQATYEQYF. The CDR3 DNA is TGTGCCAGCAGCCTTATACAGGCGACCTACGAGCAGTACTTC.

V gene TRBV21-1 combines with J gene TRBJ2-5; TRBD2, the table's D call, lacks a check against the DNA. TRBV21-1 corresponds to a pseudogene. The CDR3 is 22 residues long. The CDR3 DNA follows: TGTGCCAGCAGCGAGGGAGTGGGACTAGCGGGAACATCGGGGGGTCGGCGGGAGACCCAGTACTTC. It encodes CASSEGVGLAGTSGGRRETQYF.

CDR3 sequence reads: CASSPRTGSEDTQYF. CDR3 nucleotide sequence: TGCGCCAGCAGCCCCCGGACAGGGTCAGAGGATACGCAGTATTTT. V is TRBV5-1 and J is TRBJ2-3; TRBD1 aligns across 8 bases. The CDR3 consists of 15 residues. From germline, CDR1 is SGHRS and CDR2 YFSETQ. Trimming cost V 4 bases and J 6 bases; bases outside gene matches: 10.

The rearrangement joins TRBV7-9 to TRBJ2-1, with 7 positions matching TRBD2. The V and J ends lost 0 bases and 10 bases, in that order; junction bases with no gene match: 6. The length of the CDR3 is 14 residues. Germline loops: CDR1 SEHNR, CDR2 FQNEAQ (reference sequence). For the CDR3, the DNA is TGTGCCAGCAGCTTAGCCGGACTAGTTTGGGAGCAGTTCTTC. It encodes CASSLAGLVWEQFF.

This clone has a single count. This chain links TRBV7-9 with TRBJ2-2, with TRBD2 matching 7 bases. This CDR3 has 13 residues. Unmatched junction bases numbered 6, after V lost 8 bases and J lost 6 bases. CDR1 is SEHNR, CDR2 FQNEAQ, per germline (reference sequence). CDR3 loop: CASGRVTAGELFF. The DNA of the CDR3 is TGTGCCAGCGGGAGGGTTACCGCCGGGGAGCTGTTTTTT. Based on the CDR3 plus reference TRBV7-9 and TRBJ2-2, the full variable domain is DTGVSQNPRHKITKRGQNVTFRCDPISEHNRLYWYRQTLGQGPEFLTYFQNEAQLEKSRLLSDRFSAERPKGSFSTLEIQRTEQGDSAMYLCASGRVTAGELFFGEGSRLTVL.

V gene TRBV7-2 combines with J gene TRBJ2-7, with 9 bases fitting TRBD2. Unmatched junction bases numbered 8, after V lost 5 bases and J lost 3 bases. This CDR3 spans 15 amino acids. Germline loops: CDR1 SGHTA, CDR2 FQGNSA. CDR3 DNA: TGTGCCAGCAGCCGCAATAGCGGGAGTCGCTACGAGCAGTACTTC. Translating it yields CASSRNSGSRYEQYF.

CDR3 protein: CATAWENTEAFF. In nucleotides, the CDR3 is TGTGCCACCGCTTGGGAGAACACTGAAGCTTTCTTT. J is TRBJ1-1 and V is TRBV10-3; D is unclear. With 10 bases removed from V and 1 base from J, the gap between germline ends came to 10 bases. Germline loops: CDR1 ENHRY, CDR2 SYGVKD. CDR3 length: 12 residues.